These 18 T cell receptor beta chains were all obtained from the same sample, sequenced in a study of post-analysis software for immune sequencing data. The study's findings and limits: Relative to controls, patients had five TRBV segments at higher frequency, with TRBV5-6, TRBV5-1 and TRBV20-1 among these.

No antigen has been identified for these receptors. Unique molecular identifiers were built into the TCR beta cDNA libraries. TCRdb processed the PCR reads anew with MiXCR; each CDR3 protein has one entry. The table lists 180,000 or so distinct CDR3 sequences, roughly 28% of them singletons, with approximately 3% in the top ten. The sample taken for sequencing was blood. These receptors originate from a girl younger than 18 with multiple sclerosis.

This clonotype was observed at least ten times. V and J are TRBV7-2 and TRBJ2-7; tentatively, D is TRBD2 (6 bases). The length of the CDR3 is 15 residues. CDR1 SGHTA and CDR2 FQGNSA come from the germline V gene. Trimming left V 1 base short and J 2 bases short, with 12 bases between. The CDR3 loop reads CASSLGGEDTYEQYF. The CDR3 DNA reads TGTGCCAGCAGCTTAGGCGGGGAAGATACCTACGAGCAGTACTTC.

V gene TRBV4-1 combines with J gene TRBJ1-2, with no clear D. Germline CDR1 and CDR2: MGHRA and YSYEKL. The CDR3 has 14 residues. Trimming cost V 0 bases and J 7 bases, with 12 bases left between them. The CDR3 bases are TGCGCCAGCAGCCAAGAACCGACCGCGTCTGGCTACACCTTC. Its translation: CASSQEPTASGYTF.

The CDR3 loop reads CASSLPRAGTPGQGGNIQYF. The DNA for the CDR3 is TGCGCCAGCAGCCTCCCCAGGGCAGGGACCCCCGGGCAGGGTGGAAACATTCAGTACTTC. This chain links TRBV4-1 with TRBJ2-4, with D perhaps assigned TRBD1 or TRBD2 (5 bases each). The CDR3 has 20 residues. Trimming took off 4 bases at V and 6 bases at J, with 31 bases between the two ends. Germline CDR1 and CDR2: MGHRA and YSYEKL.

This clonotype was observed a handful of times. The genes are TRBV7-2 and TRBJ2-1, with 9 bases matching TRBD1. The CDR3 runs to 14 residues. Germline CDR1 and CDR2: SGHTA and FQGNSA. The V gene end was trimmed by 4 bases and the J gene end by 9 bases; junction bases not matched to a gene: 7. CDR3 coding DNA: TGTGCCAGCAGCTCACAGGGGGCACGAAGTGAGCAGTTCTTC. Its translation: CASSSQGARSEQFF.

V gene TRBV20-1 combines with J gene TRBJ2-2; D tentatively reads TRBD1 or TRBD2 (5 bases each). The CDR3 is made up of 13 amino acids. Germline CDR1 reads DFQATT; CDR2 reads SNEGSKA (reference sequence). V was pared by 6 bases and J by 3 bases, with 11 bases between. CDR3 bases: TGCAGTGCCCTGGGACGTGACACCGGGGAGCTGTTTTTT. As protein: CSALGRDTGELFF.

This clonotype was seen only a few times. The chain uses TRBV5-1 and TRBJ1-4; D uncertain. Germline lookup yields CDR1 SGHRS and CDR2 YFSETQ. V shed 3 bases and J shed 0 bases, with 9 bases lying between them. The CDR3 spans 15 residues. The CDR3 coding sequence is TGCGCCAGCAGCTGGACGGGCCCAACTAATGAAAAACTGTTTTTT. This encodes CASSWTGPTNEKLFF. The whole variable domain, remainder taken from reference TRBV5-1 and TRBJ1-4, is KAGVTQTPRYLIKTRGQQVTLSCSPISGHRSVSWYQQTPGQGLQFLFEYFSETQRNKGNFPGRFSGRQFSNSRSEMNVSTLELGDSALYLCASSWTGPTNEKLFFGSGTQLSVL.

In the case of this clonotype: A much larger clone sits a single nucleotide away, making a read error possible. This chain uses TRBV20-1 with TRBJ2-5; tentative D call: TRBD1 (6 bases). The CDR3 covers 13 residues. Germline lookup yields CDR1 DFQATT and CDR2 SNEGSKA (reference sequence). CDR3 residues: CSASRTVQEAQYF. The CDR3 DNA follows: TGCAGTGCGAGCCGGACAGTCCAAGAGGCCCAGTACTTC.

Here the CDR3 DNA reads TGTGCCAGCAGTTACTCTCTAGGGGGCTACGAGCAGTACTTC. Residues: CASSYSLGGYEQYF. The gene calls are TRBV6-5 and TRBJ2-7; D might be TRBD1 (6 bases). Germline values: CDR1 MNHEY, CDR2 SVGAGI. The CDR3 contains 14 residues. V was cut by 0 bases and J by 3 bases, with 9 bases left in between.

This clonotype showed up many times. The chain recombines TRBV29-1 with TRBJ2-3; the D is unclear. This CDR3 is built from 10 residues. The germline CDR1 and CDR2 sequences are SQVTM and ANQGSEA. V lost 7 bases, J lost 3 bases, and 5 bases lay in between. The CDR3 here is CSALTDTQYF. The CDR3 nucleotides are TGCAGCGCCCTGACAGATACGCAGTATTTT.

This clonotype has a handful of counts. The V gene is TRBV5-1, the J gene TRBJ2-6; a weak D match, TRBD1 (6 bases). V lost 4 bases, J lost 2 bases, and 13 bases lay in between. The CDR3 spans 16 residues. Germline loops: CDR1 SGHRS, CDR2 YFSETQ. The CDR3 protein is CASSRRTVAGANVLTF. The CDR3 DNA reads TGCGCCAGCAGCCGAAGGACAGTTGCTGGGGCCAACGTCCTGACTTTC.

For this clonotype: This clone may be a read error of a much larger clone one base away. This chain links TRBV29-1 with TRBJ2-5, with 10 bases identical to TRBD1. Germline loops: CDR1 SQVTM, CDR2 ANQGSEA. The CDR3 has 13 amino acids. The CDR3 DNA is TGCAGCGTTGTAGGGACAGGGGAAGAGACCCGGTACTTC. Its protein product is CSVVGTGEETRYF.

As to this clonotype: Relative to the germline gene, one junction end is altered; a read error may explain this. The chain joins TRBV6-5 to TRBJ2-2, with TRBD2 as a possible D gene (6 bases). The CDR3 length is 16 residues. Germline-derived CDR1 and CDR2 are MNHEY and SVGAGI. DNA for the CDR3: TGTGTCAGCAGTACATCACGGAGGGAAAATCCCGGGGAGCTGTTTTTT. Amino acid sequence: CVSSTSRRENPGELFF.

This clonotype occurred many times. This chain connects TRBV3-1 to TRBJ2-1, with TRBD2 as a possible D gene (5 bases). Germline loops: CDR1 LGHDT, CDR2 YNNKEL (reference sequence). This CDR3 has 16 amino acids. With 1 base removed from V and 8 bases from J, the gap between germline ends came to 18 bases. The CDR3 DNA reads TGTGCCAGCAGCCAAGGAGGGCTCTGGGCTCTTTATGAGCAGTTCTTC. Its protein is CASSQGGLWALYEQFF.

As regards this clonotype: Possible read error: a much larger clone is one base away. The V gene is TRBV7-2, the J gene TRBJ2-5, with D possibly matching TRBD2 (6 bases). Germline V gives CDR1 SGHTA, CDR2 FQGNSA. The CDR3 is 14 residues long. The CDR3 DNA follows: TGTGCCAGCAGCTTCTCCGGGACTCAAGAGACCCGGTACTTC. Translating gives CASSFSGTQETRYF.

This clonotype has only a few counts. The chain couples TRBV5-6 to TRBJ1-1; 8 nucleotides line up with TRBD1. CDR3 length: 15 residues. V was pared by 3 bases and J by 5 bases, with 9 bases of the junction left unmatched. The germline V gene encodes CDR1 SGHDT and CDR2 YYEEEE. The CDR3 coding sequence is TGTGCCAGCAGCTCCGACAGGGGTGCGTGGACTGAAGCTTTCTTT. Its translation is CASSSDRGAWTEAFF.

The CDR3 loop reads CASSLNSVRGLEQFF. In nucleotides, the CDR3 is TGTGCCAGTAGCCTAAACTCGGTTCGGGGACTTGAGCAGTTCTTC. The rearrangement uses TRBV19 and TRBJ2-1; D is perhaps TRBD2 (6 bases). The length of the CDR3 is 15 residues. Between the trimmed V and J ends, which lost 6 bases and 9 bases, there was a span of 21 bases. Germline values: CDR1 LNHDA, CDR2 SQIVND (reference sequence).

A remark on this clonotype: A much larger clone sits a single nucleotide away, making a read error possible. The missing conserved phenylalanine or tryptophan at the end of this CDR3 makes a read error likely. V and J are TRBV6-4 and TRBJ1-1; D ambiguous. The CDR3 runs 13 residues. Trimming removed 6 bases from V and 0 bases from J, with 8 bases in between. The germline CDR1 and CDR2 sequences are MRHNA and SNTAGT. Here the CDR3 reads CASSVTMNTEAFL. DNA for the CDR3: TGTGCCAGCAGCGTAACGATGAACACTGAAGCTTTCTTA.

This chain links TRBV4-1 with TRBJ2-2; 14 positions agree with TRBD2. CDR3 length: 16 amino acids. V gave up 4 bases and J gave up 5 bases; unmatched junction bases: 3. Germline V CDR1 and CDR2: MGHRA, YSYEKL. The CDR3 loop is CASSPRTSGRTGELFF. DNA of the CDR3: TGCGCCAGCAGCCCTCGGACTAGCGGGAGGACCGGGGAGCTGTTTTTT.